This T cell receptor (beta chain) was recovered during a study of response to subunit inactivated influenza vaccine. General study results and limits: With each seasonal influenza vaccination, the authors suggested, few new T cells are recruited.

Each CDR3 protein gets one entry after TCRdb re-called the RT-PCR reads with MiXCR. There are some 520,000 distinct CDR3 sequences in the sample; 15% to 20% occur only once, and 2.5% to 3.5% lies in the top ten. Germline loops: CDR1 DFQATT, CDR2 SNEGSKA (reference sequence). V was cut by 4 bases and J by 4 bases, with 8 bases left in between. This CDR3 region has 12 residues. This clonotype was observed at least ten times. As yet, its antigen is unknown. The receptor was isolated from a man aged 50 to 69 who received an inactivated influenza vaccine. The specimen comprised CD4+ T cells sorted from PBMCs, sampled approximately 25 months after vaccination. The chain recombines TRBV20-1 with TRBJ2-1; D may be TRBD1 or TRBD2 (5 bases each). CDR3 DNA: TGCAGTGCTACTGAGGGGTACAATGAGCAGTTCTTC. It translates to CSATEGYNEQFF.